Following are 24 T cell receptor beta chains from one sample sequenced in a study of a mutant IDH1 vaccine in newly diagnosed glioma. The repertoire was sequenced with immunoSEQ multiplex PCR; TCRdb's copy has only in-frame clones and lacks some. The profile covers 40,000 or so clones, with approximately 79% appearing a single time and around 20% taken by the ten largest. No antigen is known for these receptors. Time point denoted: week 47, end of study. With topical imiquimod, each dose of the vaccine consisted of 300 ug of mutant IDH1 20-mer peptide. The material sequenced was PBMCs, taken from a glioma patient whose treatment included an IDH1 peptide vaccine. The receptors originated from a man between 18 and 29 years old with glioma. Some clones in this sample may be carry-over from other donors' samples.

The chain couples TRBV6-1 to TRBJ1-1, with D possibly being TRBD1 (6 bases). There are 14 residues in the CDR3. Germline-derived CDR1 and CDR2 are MNHNS and SASEGT. V lost 7 bases and J lost 0, with 12 bases in between. CDR3 DNA: TGTGCCAGCACCAAGGACAGACTGAACACTGAAGCTTTCTTT. This sequence encodes CASTKDRLNTEAFF.

This CDR3 reads CASSQDGDQPQHF. In DNA, the CDR3 is TGTGCCAGCAGCCAAGATGGCGATCAGCCCCAGCATTTT. The chain joins TRBV4-2 to TRBJ1-5, with no clear D. Germline CDR1 LGHNA, CDR2 YNFKEQ. V was shortened by 0 bases and J by 5 bases, with 5 bases between the two germline ends. This CDR3 is 13 amino acids long.

The gene calls are TRBV28 and TRBJ2-3; D might be TRBD1 (5 bases). Germline CDR1 MDHEN, CDR2 SYDVKM. This CDR3 spans 15 amino acids. Trimming cost V 4 bases and J 2 bases, with 13 bases left between them. This chain's CDR3 is CASSSPRGATDTQYF. The CDR3 bases are TGTGCCAGCAGTTCGCCGCGTGGGGCCACAGATACGCAGTATTTT.

With respect to this clone: This same CDR3 is encoded by further DNA sequences in the sample. The chain uses TRBV4-2 and TRBJ1-1; D is unclear. The ends were cut back, 1 base at V and 5 bases at J, with 2 bases in the middle. The CDR3 spans 11 residues. Germline CDR1 LGHNA, CDR2 YNFKEQ. This CDR3 reads CASSQGTEAFF. For the CDR3, the DNA is TGTGCCAGCAGCCAAGGAACTGAAGCTTTCTTT.

The rearrangement uses TRBV25-1 and TRBJ1-6; no clear D gene. Looked up from germline, CDR1 is MGHDK and CDR2 is SYGVNS. This CDR3 spans 14 amino acids. Trimming removed 7 bases at V and 5 bases at J, with 12 bases between. The CDR3 protein is CASMGSWNNSPLHF. CDR3 in DNA: TGTGCCAGCATGGGGTCCTGGAATAATTCACCCCTCCACTTT.

V gene TRBV5-1 combines with J gene TRBJ1-1; 7 bases agree with TRBD1. In germline, CDR1 is SGHRS, CDR2 YFSETQ. V shed 4 bases, J shed 8 bases, and the junction held 2 bases outside the gene matches. The CDR3 sequence is 11 residues long. The CDR3 bases are TGCGCCAGCAGCGCGGACAGGGAAGCTTTCTTT. Residues: CASSADREAFF. The full variable domain, in which reference TRBV5-1 and TRBJ1-1 provide the parts outside the CDR3, is KAGVTQTPRYLIKTRGQQVTLSCSPISGHRSVSWYQQTPGQGLQFLFEYFSETQRNKGNFPGRFSGRQFSNSRSEMNVSTLELGDSALYLCASSADREAFFGQGTRLTVV.

V is TRBV5-6 and J is TRBJ2-7; D unresolved. V lost 1 base and J lost 6, with 8 bases in between. The CDR3 runs to 12 residues. Germline V lookup: CDR1 SGHDT, CDR2 YYEEEE. In DNA, the CDR3 is TGTGCCAGCAGCTTGACTGCCAGCGAGCAGTACTTC. Translating it yields CASSLTASEQYF.

This chain uses TRBV5-1 with TRBJ1-5; 8 positions agree with TRBD1. Germline-derived CDR1 and CDR2 are SGHRS and YFSETQ. V shed 3 bases and J 2 bases; nucleotides not matched to a gene: 4. The CDR3 is 15 amino acids. The CDR3 sequence: CASSYGQGGNQPQHF. The CDR3 region has the DNA TGCGCCAGCAGCTACGGACAGGGAGGCAATCAGCCCCAGCATTTT.

The chain has TRBV19 and TRBJ2-1; the D is unclear. The CDR3 is 12 amino acids. The ends were cut back, 4 bases at V and 7 bases at J, with 8 bases in the middle. CDR1 LNHDA and CDR2 SQIVND come from the germline V gene (reference sequence). CDR3 loop: CASSKPRNEQFF. The CDR3 DNA follows: TGTGCCAGTAGTAAGCCCCGAAATGAGCAGTTCTTC.

In its sample, this clone was seen once. The genes are TRBV5-1 and TRBJ1-5; D ambiguous. The V end lost 4 bases, the J end lost 6 bases, and 14 bases lay between the germline ends. CDR1 and CDR2 from the germline V gene are SGHRS and YFSETQ. CDR3 size: 14 residues. CDR3 nucleotide sequence: TGCGCCAGCAGCCTTTCAGAGGTTAGTCAGCCCCAGCATTTT. It is translated as CASSLSEVSQPQHF.

In regard to this clone: A read error may produce the germline difference seen at one junction end. The chain couples TRBV4-2 to TRBJ2-2; D unresolved. Germline V gene data show CDR1 as LGHNA and CDR2 as YNFKEQ. The CDR3 consists of 15 residues. CDR3: CASSQGERNAGELFF. The CDR3 region has the DNA TGTGCCAGCAGCCAAGGGGAAAGGAACGCCGGGGAGCTGTTTTTT.

The chain joins TRBV9 to TRBJ2-5; D is unresolved. The length of the CDR3 is 13 residues. V shed 0 bases and J shed 5 bases, with 8 bases lying between them. Germline CDR1 reads SGDLS; CDR2 reads YYNGEE. The CDR3 DNA follows: TGTGCCAGCAGCGTAGAAAGGTTCGAGACCCAGTACTTC. Encoded protein: CASSVERFETQYF.

The rearrangement links TRBV7-6 to TRBJ2-2; no definite D call. Trimming took 2 bases from V and 0 from J, leaving 7 bases between them. The germline V gene encodes CDR1 SGHVS and CDR2 FNYEAQ. This CDR3 is built from 15 residues. This chain's CDR3 is CASSLIVANTGELFF. The CDR3 DNA sequence: TGTGCCAGCAGCTTAATCGTAGCGAACACCGGGGAGCTGTTTTTT.

The chain combines TRBV7-9 with TRBJ1-1, with 7 bases lining up with TRBD1. CDR1 and CDR2 (germline): SEHNR, FQNEAQ (reference sequence). Trimming removed 2 bases from V and 11 bases from J; junction bases left unmatched: 11. The CDR3 length is 14 residues. CDR3 in DNA: TGTGCCAGCAGCTTATCCGGGACAGCGGAAAAGGCTTTCTTT. Protein: CASSLSGTAEKAFF.

The gene calls are TRBV15 and TRBJ1-5, with 12 nucleotides matching TRBD1. The V and J ends lost 0 bases and 6 bases, in that order; junction bases with no gene match: 3. Germline CDR1 and CDR2: LNHNV and YYDKDF (reference sequence). CDR3 length equals 16 residues. The DNA of the CDR3 is TGTGCCACCAGCAGAGATAGGGACAGGGGGCTTCAGCCCCAGCATTTT. This encodes CATSRDRDRGLQPQHF.

The CDR3 sequence: CASSLSGLAGGGYEQYF. The CDR3 DNA follows: TGCGCCAGCAGCTTGTCGGGACTAGCGGGGGGGGGTTACGAGCAGTACTTC. The chain couples TRBV5-1 to TRBJ2-7, with 16 positions matching TRBD2. From germline, CDR1 is SGHRS and CDR2 YFSETQ. The CDR3 runs to 17 residues. Trimming took 1 base from V and 4 from J; bases not matched to a gene: 5.

CDR3 amino acids: CASSWRGGNTEAFF. DNA of the CDR3: TGTGCCAGCAGCTGGAGGGGAGGGAACACTGAAGCTTTCTTT. This chain uses TRBV7-8 with TRBJ1-1; TRBD1 is a possible D gene (5 bases). V was pared by 4 bases and J by 1 base, with 10 bases between. This CDR3 contains 14 residues. Per germline, CDR1 SGHVS and CDR2 FQNEAQ.

This rearrangement joins TRBV5-1 to TRBJ2-5; TRBD1 might be the D (6 bases). The ends were cut back, 3 bases at V and 5 bases at J, with 17 bases in the middle. The CDR3 extends over 15 amino acids. Germline V lookup: CDR1 SGHRS, CDR2 YFSETQ. CDR3 bases: TGCGCCAGCAGCTCACAGGGCCCCGAGAGGGAGACCCAGTACTTC. Its protein is CASSSQGPERETQYF.

This clone was counted only a few times. The rearrangement joins TRBV2 to TRBJ1-5, with D uncertain. CDR1 and CDR2 (germline): SNHLY, FYNNEI. Deletions cut 4 bases from V and 5 bases from J, with 12 bases between. The length of the CDR3 is 14 residues. CDR3 amino acids: CASSGSTSYQPQHF. CDR3 nucleotides: TGTGCCAGCAGTGGGAGCACCTCCTATCAGCCCCAGCATTTT. Variable domain in full (rest from reference TRBV2 and TRBJ1-5): EPEVTQTPSHQVTQMGQEVILRCVPISNHLYFYWYRQILGQKVEFLVSFYNNEISEKSEIFDDQFSVERPDGSNFTLKIRSTKLEDSAMYFCASSGSTSYQPQHFGDGTRLSIL.

The J gene is TRBJ1-1, the V gene TRBV10-2, with 7 bases aligning to TRBD1. Germline V gene sequence: CDR1 WSHSY, CDR2 SAAADI. Trimming took 4 bases from V and 6 from J; bases not matched to a gene: 5. The CDR3 is made up of 13 amino acids. The CDR3 spells CASSGQGESEAFF. The CDR3 bases are TGCGCCAGCAGTGGACAGGGCGAATCTGAAGCTTTCTTT.

A single count supports this clone. The chain is built from TRBV2 and TRBJ1-5; no clear D. Per germline, CDR1 SNHLY and CDR2 FYNNEI. This CDR3 comprises 12 residues. Trimming removed 4 bases from V and 4 bases from J, with 5 bases in between. Here the CDR3 DNA reads TGTGCCAGCAGTGGGGGTAATCAGCCCCAGCATTTT. Translated, it gives CASSGGNQPQHF.

With regard to this clone: A junction end diverges from the germline sequence, so it may reflect a read error. The J gene is TRBJ2-2, the V gene TRBV6-4, with TRBD1 as a possible D gene (5 bases). CDR1 MRHNA and CDR2 SNTAGT come from the germline V gene. This CDR3 is built from 13 residues. The CDR3 here is CASSDSPAAGLVF. CDR3 nucleotides: TGTGCCAGCAGTGACTCCCCCGCCGCAGGGTTGGTTTTT.

V and J are TRBV7-6 and TRBJ2-7; maybe TRBD2 (6 bases). With 5 bases removed from V and 1 base from J, the gap between germline ends came to 18 bases. This CDR3 comprises 16 residues. Germline CDR1 reads SGHVS; CDR2 reads FNYEAQ. The CDR3 DNA is TGTGCCAGCAGCCCCGCCGGGTCTAGCGCTTCCTACGAGCAGTACTTC. Its protein is CASSPAGSSASYEQYF.

The chain uses TRBV5-6 and TRBJ2-1; TRBD2 is a possible D gene (5 bases). CDR3 length: 13 residues. V was shortened by 5 bases and J by 9 bases, with 15 bases between the two germline ends. Germline-derived CDR1 and CDR2 are SGHDT and YYEEEE. CDR3 loop: CASRPLGLGEQFF. CDR3 nucleotides: TGTGCCAGCAGGCCACTCGGACTGGGTGAGCAGTTCTTC.